This T cell receptor beta chain was sequenced for a study of blood T cell repertoires in COVID-19. Seattle's cohort entered during active infection and was followed longitudinally. The length of the CDR3 is 15 residues. With 0 bases removed from V and 3 bases from J, the gap between germline ends came to 11 bases. Looked up from germline, CDR1 is SGHNT and CDR2 is YENEEA. Authors' methods: Amplification of reference gene primers was used by the study to estimate nucleated cell counts. Assay: immunoSEQ multiplex PCR; the TCRdb copy retains only in-frame clones and omits some. V, J and clone size were drawn from that table, and D and trimming were deduced from the DNA. The table records 25,000 to 35,000 clones, around 92% of them present only once.

The sequenced sample consisted of peripheral blood. The V and J genes are TRBV11-3 and TRBJ1-1; no reliable D call. The receptor was isolated from a woman in her seventies with COVID-19, enrolled during active disease. CDR3: CASSLDSGGYTEAFF. CDR3 coding DNA: TGTGCCAGCAGCTTAGATTCGGGTGGCTACACTGAAGCTTTCTTT.